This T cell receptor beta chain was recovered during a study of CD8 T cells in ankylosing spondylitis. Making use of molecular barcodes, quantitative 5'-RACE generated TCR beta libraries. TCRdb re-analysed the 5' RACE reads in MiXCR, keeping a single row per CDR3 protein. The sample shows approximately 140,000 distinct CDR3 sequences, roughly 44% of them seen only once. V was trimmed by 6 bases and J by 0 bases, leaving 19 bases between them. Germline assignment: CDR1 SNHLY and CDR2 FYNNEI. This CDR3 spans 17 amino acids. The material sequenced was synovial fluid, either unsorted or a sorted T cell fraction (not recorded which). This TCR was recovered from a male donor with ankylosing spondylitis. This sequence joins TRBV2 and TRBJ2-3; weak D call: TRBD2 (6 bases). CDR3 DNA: TGTGCCAGCAGCGATACCCCGGGTGGGAGGAGCACAGATACGCAGTATTTT. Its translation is CASSDTPGGRSTDTQYF.